In this sample, the clone carrying this T cell receptor (beta chain) turned up a few times. CDR3 length: 16 residues. Trimming stripped 6 bases from V and 2 bases from J, with 19 bases between. Germline V gives CDR1 MNHEY, CDR2 SVGEGT. The sample comes from a study of human T cells and chemical hapten exposure. Study-level information: Largely, small differences in pooled library volume made per-sample TCR yields vary.

Time point denoted: pre-sensitization, week 0. This sample's treatment: therapeutic diphenylcyclopropenone sensitization with weekly scalp DPC. Only after blood had been drawn was each patch test applied. MiXCR was run by TCRdb on the RACE reads, yielding one entry per CDR3 protein. The sample records about 80,000 distinct CDR3 sequences, about 14% being singletons. The J gene is TRBJ2-5, the V gene TRBV6-2 or TRBV6-3; perhaps TRBD1 as D (6 bases). This sequence was found in a woman between 45 and 65 years old with alopecia areata. Some clones in this sample may be carry-over from other donors' samples. The material was whole blood, obtained in connection with sensitization to the hapten diphenylcyclopropenone (DPC). The CDR3, as DNA: TGTGCCAGCAGCCCCCACGGGACACCGGATCAAGAGACCCAGTACTTC. Translation gives CASSPHGTPDQETQYF.